This T cell receptor (beta chain) originates from a study of cytomegalovirus exposure and HLA in healthy donors. Background on the study: A later analysis reported the roughly 120 validation repertoires used the same platform as the roughly 700 first-cohort repertoires.

Trimming cost V 4 bases and J 8 bases, with 14 bases left between them. This CDR3 has 13 residues. Germline lookup yields CDR1 SGHDN and CDR2 FVKESK. Broader study findings: Most TCR sequences proved rare, with some public TCRs found in many donors. Both high specificity and high sensitivity reportedly marked the classifier's diagnosis of cytomegalovirus status. The authors enumerated under 200 TCR beta chains as linked to cytomegalovirus.

Concerning this clone itself: The antigen is undetermined.

TCRdb's copy holds only in-frame clones and misses some; the assay was immunoSEQ multiplex PCR. The sample holds about 120,000 clones, roughly 87% seen once. This chain connects TRBV14 to TRBJ1-2; possible D gene TRBD1, 5 bases. This TCR was recovered from a woman younger than 30 in good health and CMV-seronegative. The sample comprised PBMCs. The DNA of the CDR3 is TGTGCCAGCAGCCCCTGGGGGAGGGAAGGCTACACCTTC. This sequence encodes CASSPWGREGYTF. The entire variable domain, with the rest obtained from reference TRBV14 and TRBJ1-2, is as follows: EAGVTQFPSHSVIEKGQTVTLRCDPISGHDNLYWYRRVMGKEIKFLLHFVKESKQDESGMPNNRFLAERTGGTYSTLKVQPAELEDSGVYFCASSPWGREGYTFGSGTRLTVV.